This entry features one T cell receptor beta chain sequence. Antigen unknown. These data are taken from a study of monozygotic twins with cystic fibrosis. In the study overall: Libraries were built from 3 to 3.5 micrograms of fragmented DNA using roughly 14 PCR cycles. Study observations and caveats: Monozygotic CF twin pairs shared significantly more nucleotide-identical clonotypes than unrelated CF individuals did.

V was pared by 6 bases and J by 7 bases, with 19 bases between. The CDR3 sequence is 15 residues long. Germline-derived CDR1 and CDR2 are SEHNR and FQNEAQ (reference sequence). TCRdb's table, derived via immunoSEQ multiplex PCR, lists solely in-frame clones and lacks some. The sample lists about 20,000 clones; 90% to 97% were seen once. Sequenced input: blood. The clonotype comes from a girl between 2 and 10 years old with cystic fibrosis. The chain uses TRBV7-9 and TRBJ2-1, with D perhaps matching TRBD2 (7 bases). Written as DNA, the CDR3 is TGTGCCAGCAGGAAACCGGGGGGCGAGAAGAATGAGCAGTTCTTC. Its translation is CASRKPGGEKNEQFF.